These 15 T cell receptor beta chains were all obtained from the same sample, sequenced in a study of cytomegalovirus exposure and HLA in healthy donors. With 60 Vbeta and 13 Jbeta primers, the PCR was carried out. Only in-frame clones appear in the TCRdb table, and some are missing; sequencing was by immunoSEQ multiplex PCR. The sample has 150,000 to 200,000 clones, about 81% seen once. Sequenced material: PBMCs. The receptors were gathered from a woman aged 18-35 years in good health and CMV-seropositive.

The gene calls are TRBV14 and TRBJ1-4, with D tentatively TRBD1 (6 bases). This CDR3 has 14 residues. Looked up from germline, CDR1 is SGHDN and CDR2 is FVKESK. The V end was cut by 2 bases, the J end by 7 bases, with 11 bases between. The CDR3 region is CASSQYLDSEKLFF. The CDR3 nucleotides are TGTGCCAGCAGCCAATACCTGGACAGTGAAAAACTGTTTTTT.

CDR3 sequence: CASSQESAGSPNYGYTF. In nucleotides, the CDR3 is TGTGCCAGCAGCCAAGAGAGTGCAGGTTCCCCTAACTATGGCTACACCTTC. The chain employs TRBV4-2 and TRBJ1-2; D call uncertain. Germline values: CDR1 LGHNA, CDR2 YNFKEQ. CDR3 length equals 17 residues. With 0 bases removed from V and 0 bases from J, the gap between germline ends came to 14 bases.

Details on this clone: One junction end does not reproduce the germline sequence, and a read error may be involved. V and J are TRBV7-9 and TRBJ2-3; 8 bases fit TRBD2. CDR3 size: 16 residues. Germline loops: CDR1 SEHNR, CDR2 FQNEAQ (reference sequence). CDR3 in amino acids: CSSSLGLAGYTDTQYF. The CDR3 DNA reads TGTTCCAGCAGCTTAGGACTAGCAGGCTACACAGATACGCAGTATTTT.

The chain combines TRBV10-2 with TRBJ2-5, with D tentatively TRBD1 (6 bases). CDR3 size: 13 residues. V lost 5 bases to trimming and J lost 2 bases, with 9 bases between them. Germline CDR1 WSHSY, CDR2 SAAADI. The CDR3 region is CASSFTGQETQYF. As DNA, the CDR3 is TGCGCCAGCAGTTTCACAGGGCAAGAGACCCAGTACTTC.

V usage is TRBV5-1 and J usage is TRBJ2-2, with 8 positions matching TRBD1. The germline V gene encodes CDR1 SGHRS and CDR2 YFSETQ. Trimming cost V 6 bases and J 0 bases; bases outside gene matches: 10. The CDR3 extends over 17 amino acids. The CDR3, as DNA: TGCGCCAGCACCCCGGACAGGGCCCTTGCGAACACCGGGGAGCTGTTTTTT. It encodes CASTPDRALANTGELFF.

The chain joins TRBV6-1 to TRBJ1-1; 8 bases are a match to TRBD1. The junction had 7 bases not matched to a gene; V was cut back by 9 bases and J by 4 bases. Germline V gene lookup returns CDR1 MNHNS and CDR2 SASEGT. The CDR3 covers 13 residues. The CDR3 here is CASVQGAGTEAFF. The DNA of the CDR3 is TGTGCCAGTGTTCAGGGGGCTGGCACTGAAGCTTTCTTT.

DNA of the CDR3: TGTGCCAGCAGTTTAGCGGGGGGTTCCTACAATGAGCAGTTCTTC. Translating gives CASSLAGGSYNEQFF. The chain couples TRBV2 to TRBJ2-1, with TRBD2 matching over 10 bases. V gave up 5 bases and J gave up 1 base; unmatched junction bases: 2. There are 15 residues in the CDR3. CDR1 is SNHLY and CDR2 is FYNNEI in the germline V gene.

This chain joins TRBV6-5 and TRBJ2-1; 8 bases are a match to TRBD1. CDR1 and CDR2 (germline): MNHEY, SVGAGI. This CDR3 has 16 residues. The J segment lost 7 bases and the V segment lost 0 bases, leaving 8 bases of the junction unmatched. The CDR3 DNA sequence: TGTGCCAGCAGTTACTCGCGGCAGGGGGCAGGTAATGAGCAGTTCTTC. As protein: CASSYSRQGAGNEQFF.

The chain has TRBV19 and TRBJ2-6; D is unclear. Germline CDR1 is LNHDA and CDR2 is SQIVND (reference sequence). The CDR3 is made up of 15 amino acids. V lost 0 bases to trimming and J lost 13 bases, with 16 bases between them. CDR3 in amino acids: CASSIDPYRSRVLTF. The CDR3 coding sequence is TGTGCCAGTAGTATAGATCCGTACAGATCAAGGGTCCTGACTTTC.

This clone came up once. The gene calls are TRBV11-2 and TRBJ1-2, with 11 positions matching TRBD1. CDR3 size: 14 residues. The junction had 3 bases not matched to a gene; V was cut back by 5 bases and J by 4 bases. Germline loops: CDR1 SGHAT, CDR2 FQNNGV. This chain's CDR3 is CASSPGTGGYGYTF. In nucleotides, the CDR3 is TGTGCCAGCAGCCCGGGGACAGGGGGCTATGGCTACACCTTC. Together with reference TRBV11-2 and TRBJ1-2, the CDR3 gives the full variable domain: EAGVAQSPRYKIIEKRQSVAFWCNPISGHATLYWYQQILGQGPKLLIQFQNNGVVDDSQLPKDRFSAERLKGVDSTLKIQPAKLEDSAVYLCASSPGTGGYGYTFGSGTRLTVV.

The gene calls are TRBV6-4 and TRBJ1-3; tentatively, D is TRBD1 (5 bases). Trimming shortened V by 2 bases and J by 0 bases, and 8 bases separated the two germline ends. Germline V gives CDR1 MRHNA, CDR2 SNTAGT. This CDR3 has 15 residues. This CDR3 reads CASSDGQGSGNTIYF. As DNA, the CDR3 is TGTGCCAGCAGTGACGGCCAGGGCTCTGGAAACACCATATATTTT.

The chain has TRBV14 and TRBJ2-5, with D perhaps TRBD1 (6 bases). This CDR3 comprises 15 residues. Germline V CDR1 and CDR2: SGHDN, FVKESK. Trimming took 3 bases from V and 2 from J, leaving 13 bases between them. CDR3 protein: CASSHGGHRQETQYF. CDR3 in DNA: TGTGCCAGCAGCCATGGGGGACACCGACAAGAGACCCAGTACTTC.

J is TRBJ2-1 and V is TRBV11-1; D is unresolved. The CDR3 has 16 amino acids. Germline CDR1 is SGHAT and CDR2 is FQDESV (reference sequence). V lost 0 bases and J lost 0, with 9 bases in between. The CDR3 region is CASSLASMFSYNEQFF. CDR3 nucleotides: TGTGCCAGCAGCTTAGCTAGCATGTTCTCCTACAATGAGCAGTTCTTC.

This chain joins TRBV21-1 and TRBJ2-5; TRBD1, the D gene given by the table, was not confirmed from the DNA. TRBV21-1 has pseudogene status. CDR3 length: 17 residues. CDR3 DNA: TGTGCCAGCAGCAAAGGGGGCGACAGGCGACAGGAAGAGACCCAGTACTTC. Translation: CASSKGGDRRQEETQYF.

V usage is TRBV29-1 and J usage is TRBJ1-2; 7 nucleotides agree with TRBD1. The J segment lost 8 bases and the V segment lost 5 bases, leaving 11 bases of the junction unmatched. CDR1 is SQVTM and CDR2 is ANQGSEA in the germline V gene. The CDR3 length is 13 residues. This CDR3 is CSVPVVQGGGYTF. The CDR3 DNA follows: TGCAGCGTTCCCGTGGTGCAGGGGGGCGGCTACACCTTC.